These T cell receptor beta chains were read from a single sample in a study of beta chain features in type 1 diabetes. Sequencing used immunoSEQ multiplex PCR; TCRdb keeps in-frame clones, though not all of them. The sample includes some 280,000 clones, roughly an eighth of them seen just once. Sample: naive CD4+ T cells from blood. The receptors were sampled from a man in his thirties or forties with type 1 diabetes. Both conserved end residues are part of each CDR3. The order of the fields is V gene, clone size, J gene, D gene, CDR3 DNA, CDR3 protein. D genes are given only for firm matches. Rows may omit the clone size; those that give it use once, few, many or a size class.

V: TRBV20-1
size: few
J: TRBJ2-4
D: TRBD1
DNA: TGCAGTGCGACGGACAGGGTCATTCAGTACTTC
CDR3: CSATDRVIQYF

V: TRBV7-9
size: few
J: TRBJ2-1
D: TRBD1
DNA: TGTGCCAGCAGCTTAACTCCTACAGGGGGGAATGAGCAGTTCTTC
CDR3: CASSLTPTGGNEQFF

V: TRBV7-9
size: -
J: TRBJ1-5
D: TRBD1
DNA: TGTGCCAGCAGCTTGGCCCGACAGGGGGGAAATCAGCCCCAGCATTTT
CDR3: CASSLARQGGNQPQHF

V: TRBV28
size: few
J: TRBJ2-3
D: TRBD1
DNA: TGTGCCAGCAGGTTGGGACAGGGCCACACAGATACGCAGTATTTT
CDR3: CASRLGQGHTDTQYF

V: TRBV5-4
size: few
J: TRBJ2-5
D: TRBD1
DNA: TGTGCCAGCAGCTGGGGACAGGGAACTGGGGAGACCCAGTACTTC
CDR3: CASSWGQGTGETQYF

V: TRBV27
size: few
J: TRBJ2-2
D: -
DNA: TGTGCCAGCAGCGTAAGAGATCCCGGGGAGCTGTTTTTT
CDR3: CASSVRDPGELFF

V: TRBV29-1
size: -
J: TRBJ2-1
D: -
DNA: TGCAGCGCTACTAAGCAGGGGGGCAATGAGCAGTTCTTC
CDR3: CSATKQGGNEQFF

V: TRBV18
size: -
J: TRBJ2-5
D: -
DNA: TGTGCCAGCTCACCACAGGAGGAGACCCAGTACTTC
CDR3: CASSPQEETQYF

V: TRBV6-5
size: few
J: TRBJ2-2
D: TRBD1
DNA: TGTGCCAGCAGCCGGGACAGTTCGAACACCGGGGAGCTGTTTTTT
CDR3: CASSRDSSNTGELFF

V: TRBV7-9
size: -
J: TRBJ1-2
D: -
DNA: TGTGCCATCGCTCGGGGGGCCTATGGCTACACCTTC
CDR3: CAIARGAYGYTF

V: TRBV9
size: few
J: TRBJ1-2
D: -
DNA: TGTGCCAGCAGCGTCGGGGTCTATGGCTACACCTTC
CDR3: CASSVGVYGYTF

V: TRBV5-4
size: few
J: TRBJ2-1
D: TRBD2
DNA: TGTGCCAGCAGCTTGAAACTAGCGGGAGTGGTTGAGCAGTTCTTC
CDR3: CASSLKLAGVVEQFF

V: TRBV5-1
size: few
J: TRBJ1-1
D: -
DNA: TGCGCCAGCAGCTTTGCCGGGACACTTAACACTGAAGCTTTCTTT
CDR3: CASSFAGTLNTEAFF

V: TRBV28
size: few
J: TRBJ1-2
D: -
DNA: TGTGCCAGCAGTCCGGGGGTTCGCTATGGCTACACCTTC
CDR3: CASSPGVRYGYTF

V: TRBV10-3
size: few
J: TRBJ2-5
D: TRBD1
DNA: TGTGCCATCAGTCCGGACAGGAGGCAAGAGACCCAGTACTTC
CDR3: CAISPDRRQETQYF

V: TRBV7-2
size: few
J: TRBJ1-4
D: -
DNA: TGTGCCAGCAGCCGAGGCCAGGGAGGGAAACTGTTTTTT
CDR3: CASSRGQGGKLFF

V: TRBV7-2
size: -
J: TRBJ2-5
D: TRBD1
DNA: TGTGCCAGCAGCTTCCGGGACAGGCAAGAGACCCAGTACTTC
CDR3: CASSFRDRQETQYF

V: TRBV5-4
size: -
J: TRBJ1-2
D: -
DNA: TGTGCCAGCAGCCTAGGACGGGATCCAACACTGGCGTTGGGCTACACCTTC
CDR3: CASSLGRDPTLALGYTF

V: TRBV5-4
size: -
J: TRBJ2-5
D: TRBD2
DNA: TGTGCCAGCAGCGGGGGGGCTAGCGGGAGAGGGAGGGAGACCCAGTACTTC
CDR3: CASSGGASGRGRETQYF

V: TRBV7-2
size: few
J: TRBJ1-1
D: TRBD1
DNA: TGTGCCAGCAGCTTGGGGACAGTTGGGACTGAAGCTTTCTTT
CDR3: CASSLGTVGTEAFF

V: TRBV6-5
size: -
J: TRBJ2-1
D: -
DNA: TGTGCCAGCAGTTTCAGATTCCCGGGAGTAGGGTTCTTC
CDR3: CASSFRFPGVGFF

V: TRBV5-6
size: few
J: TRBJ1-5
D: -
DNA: TGTGCCAGCAGCGCGGGACTTATTACTCAGCCCCAGCATTTT
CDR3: CASSAGLITQPQHF

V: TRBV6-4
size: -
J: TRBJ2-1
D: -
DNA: TGTGCCAGCAGTACTAACCGGTGGGATGAGCAGTTCTTC
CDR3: CASSTNRWDEQFF

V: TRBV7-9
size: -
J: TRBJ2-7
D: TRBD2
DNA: TGTGCCAGCAGCCCAGCCGGCGGGAGCTGGTACGAGCAGTACTTC
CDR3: CASSPAGGSWYEQYF